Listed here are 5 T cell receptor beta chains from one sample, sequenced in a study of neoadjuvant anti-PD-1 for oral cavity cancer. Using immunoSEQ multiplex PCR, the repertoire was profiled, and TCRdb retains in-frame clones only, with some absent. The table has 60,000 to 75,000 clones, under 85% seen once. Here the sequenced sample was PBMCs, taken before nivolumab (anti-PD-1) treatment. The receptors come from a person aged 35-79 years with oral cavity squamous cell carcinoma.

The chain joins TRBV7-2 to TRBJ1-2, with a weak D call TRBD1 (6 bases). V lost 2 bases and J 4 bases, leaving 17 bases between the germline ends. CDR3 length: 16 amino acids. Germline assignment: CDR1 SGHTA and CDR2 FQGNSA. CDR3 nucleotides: TGTGCCAGCAGCTTATGGGACACCGTCGTCCCCTATGGCTACACCTTC. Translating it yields CASSLWDTVVPYGYTF.

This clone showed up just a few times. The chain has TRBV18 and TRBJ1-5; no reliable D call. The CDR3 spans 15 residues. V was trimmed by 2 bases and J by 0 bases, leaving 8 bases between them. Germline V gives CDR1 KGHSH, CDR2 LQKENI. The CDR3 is CASSPGGDSNQPQHF. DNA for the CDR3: TGTGCCAGCTCACCAGGAGGAGATAGCAATCAGCCCCAGCATTTT. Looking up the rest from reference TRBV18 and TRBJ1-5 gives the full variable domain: NAGVMQNPRHLVRRRGQEARLRCSPMKGHSHVYWYRQLPEEGLKFMVYLQKENIIDESGMPKERFSAEFPKEGPSILRIQQVVRGDSAAYFCASSPGGDSNQPQHFGDGTRLSIL.

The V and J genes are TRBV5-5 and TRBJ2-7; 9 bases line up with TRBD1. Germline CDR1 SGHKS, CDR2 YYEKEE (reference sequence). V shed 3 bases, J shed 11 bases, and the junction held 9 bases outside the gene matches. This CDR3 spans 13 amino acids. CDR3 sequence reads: CASSSDLQGAEYF. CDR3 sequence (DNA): TGTGCCAGCAGCTCAGATTTACAGGGGGCAGAGTACTTC. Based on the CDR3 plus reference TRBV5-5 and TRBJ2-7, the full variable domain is DAGVTQSPTHLIKTRGQQVTLRCSPISGHKSVSWYQQVLGQGPQFIFQYYEKEERGRGNFPDRFSARQFPNYSSELNVNALLLGDSALYLCASSSDLQGAEYFGPGTRLTVT.

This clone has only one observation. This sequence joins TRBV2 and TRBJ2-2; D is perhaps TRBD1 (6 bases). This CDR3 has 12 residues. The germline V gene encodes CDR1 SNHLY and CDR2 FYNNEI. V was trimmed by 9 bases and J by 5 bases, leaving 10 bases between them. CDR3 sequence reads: CARGGGTGELFF. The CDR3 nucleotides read TGTGCCAGAGGGGGTGGGACCGGGGAGCTGTTTTTT. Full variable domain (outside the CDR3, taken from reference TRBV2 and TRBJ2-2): EPEVTQTPSHQVTQMGQEVILRCVPISNHLYFYWYRQILGQKVEFLVSFYNNEISEKSEIFDDQFSVERPDGSNFTLKIRSTKLEDSAMYFCARGGGTGELFFGEGSRLTVL.

The CDR3 DNA sequence: TGTGCCAGCAGCTTAGTAGGGCTAGCATACGATGAGCAGTTCTTC. Translating gives CASSLVGLAYDEQFF. The V and J genes are TRBV11-2 and TRBJ2-1; D may be TRBD2 (5 bases). The CDR3 runs 15 residues. Trimming stripped 1 base from V and 8 bases from J, with 15 bases between. Germline assignment: CDR1 SGHAT and CDR2 FQNNGV.